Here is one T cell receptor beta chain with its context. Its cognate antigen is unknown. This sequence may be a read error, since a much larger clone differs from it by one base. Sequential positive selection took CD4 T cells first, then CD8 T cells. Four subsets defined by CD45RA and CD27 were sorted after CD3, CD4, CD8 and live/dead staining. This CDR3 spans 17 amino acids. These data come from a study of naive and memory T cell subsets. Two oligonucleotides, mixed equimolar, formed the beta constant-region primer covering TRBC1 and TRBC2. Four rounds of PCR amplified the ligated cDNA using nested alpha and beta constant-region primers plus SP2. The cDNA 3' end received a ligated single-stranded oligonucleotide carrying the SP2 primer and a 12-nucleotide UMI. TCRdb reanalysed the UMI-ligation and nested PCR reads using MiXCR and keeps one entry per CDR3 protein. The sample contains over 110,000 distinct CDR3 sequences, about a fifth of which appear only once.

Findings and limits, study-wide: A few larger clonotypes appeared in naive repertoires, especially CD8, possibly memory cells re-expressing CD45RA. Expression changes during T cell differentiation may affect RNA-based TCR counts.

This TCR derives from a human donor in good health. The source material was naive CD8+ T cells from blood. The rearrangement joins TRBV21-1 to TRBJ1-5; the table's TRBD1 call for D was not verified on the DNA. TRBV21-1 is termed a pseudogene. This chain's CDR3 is CASSKVYRGDRDQRQHF. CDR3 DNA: TGTGCCAGCAGCAAAGTATATCGGGGGGATAGAGATCAGCGCCAGCATTTT.